This T cell receptor beta chain was recorded in a study of OX40 agonist ivuxolimab in advanced cancers. Whole-study context: Among those enrolled, mean age was around 55 years (range about 23 to 85) and about 82% were male.

This clone was counted once. Its target is not known. Study results and caveats: On average, CD8+ T cells showed a greater number of expanded clones than CD4+.

Generated by immunoSEQ multiplex PCR, the TCRdb table keeps only in-frame clones and is missing some. This sample yields tens of thousands of clones, of which about four fifths are seen a single time; 0.4% to 0.5% belongs to the top ten. This CDR3 is built from 17 residues. Unmatched junction bases numbered 11, after V lost 6 bases and J lost 0 bases. Germline V gene sequence: CDR1 MRHNA, CDR2 SNTAGT. The specimen comprised CD4+ or CD8+ T cells sorted from blood, sampled in a trial of the OX40 agonist ivuxolimab. The J gene is TRBJ2-1, the V gene TRBV6-4, with 7 positions matching TRBD2. This clonotype originated in an adult with an advanced solid tumor such as melanoma, head and neck, liver or kidney cancer. The CDR3 coding sequence is TGTGCCAGCAGCCCCGGGACTATCCATAGCTCCTACAATGAGCAGTTCTTC. Residues: CASSPGTIHSSYNEQFF.